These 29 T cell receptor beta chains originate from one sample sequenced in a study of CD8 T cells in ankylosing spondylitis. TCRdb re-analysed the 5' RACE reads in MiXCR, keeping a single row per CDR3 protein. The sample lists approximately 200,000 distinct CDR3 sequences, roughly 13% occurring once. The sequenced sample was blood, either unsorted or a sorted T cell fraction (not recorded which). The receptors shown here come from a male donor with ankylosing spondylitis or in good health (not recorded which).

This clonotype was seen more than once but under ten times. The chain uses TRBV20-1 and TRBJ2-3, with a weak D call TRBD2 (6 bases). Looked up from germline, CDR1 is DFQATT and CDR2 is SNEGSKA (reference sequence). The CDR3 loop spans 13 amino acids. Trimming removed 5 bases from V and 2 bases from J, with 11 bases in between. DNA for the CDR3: TGCAGTGCTGGGCGGGGAGACACAGATACGCAGTATTTT. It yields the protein CSAGRGDTDTQYF.

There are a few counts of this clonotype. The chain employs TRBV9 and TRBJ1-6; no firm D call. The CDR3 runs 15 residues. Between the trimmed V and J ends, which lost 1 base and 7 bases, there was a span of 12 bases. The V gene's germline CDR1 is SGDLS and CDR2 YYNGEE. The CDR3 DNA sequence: TGTGCCAGCAGCGTATCGGGGTCGGGGAATTCACCCCTCCACTTT. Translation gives CASSVSGSGNSPLHF.

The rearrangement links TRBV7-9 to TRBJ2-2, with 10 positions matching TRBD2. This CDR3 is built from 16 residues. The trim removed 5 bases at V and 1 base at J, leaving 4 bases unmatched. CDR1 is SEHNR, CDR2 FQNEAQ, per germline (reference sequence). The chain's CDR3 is CASSPTSGLNTGELFF. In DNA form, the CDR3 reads TGTGCCAGCAGCCCGACTAGCGGGCTGAACACCGGGGAGCTGTTTTTT.

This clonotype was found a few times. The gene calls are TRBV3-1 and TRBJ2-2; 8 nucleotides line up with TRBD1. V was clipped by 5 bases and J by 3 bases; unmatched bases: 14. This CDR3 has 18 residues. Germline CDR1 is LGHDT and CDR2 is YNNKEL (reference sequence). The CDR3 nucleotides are TGTGCCAGCAGCACCAAAAAGATTCAGGGGGCGCACACCGGGGAGCTGTTTTTT. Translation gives CASSTKKIQGAHTGELFF.

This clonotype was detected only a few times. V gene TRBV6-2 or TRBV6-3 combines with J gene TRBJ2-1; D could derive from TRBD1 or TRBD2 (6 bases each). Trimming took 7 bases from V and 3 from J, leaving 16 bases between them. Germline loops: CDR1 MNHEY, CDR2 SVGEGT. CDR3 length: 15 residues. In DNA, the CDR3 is TGTGCCAGCACAGTAGGGGGGAACAACTACAATGAGCAGTTCTTC. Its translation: CASTVGGNNYNEQFF.

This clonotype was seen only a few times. The CDR3 nucleotides are TGTGCCAGCAGGGACTCCAACGCGCCCGGGGAGCTGTTTTTT. This gives the protein CASRDSNAPGELFF. The J gene is TRBJ2-2, the V gene TRBV2, with D maybe TRBD2 (5 bases). Germline V gives CDR1 SNHLY, CDR2 FYNNEI. The V end lost 6 bases, the J end lost 6 bases, and 14 bases lay between the germline ends. The CDR3 totals 14 residues.

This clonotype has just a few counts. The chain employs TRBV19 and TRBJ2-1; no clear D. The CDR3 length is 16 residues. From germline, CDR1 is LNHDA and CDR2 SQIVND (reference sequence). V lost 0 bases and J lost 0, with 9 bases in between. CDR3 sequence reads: CASSIDPLSSYNEQFF. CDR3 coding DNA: TGTGCCAGTAGTATAGACCCACTGAGCTCCTACAATGAGCAGTTCTTC. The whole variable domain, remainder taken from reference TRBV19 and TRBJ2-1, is DGGITQSPKYLFRKEGQNVTLSCEQNLNHDAMYWYRQDPGQGLRLIYYSQIVNDFQKGDIAEGYSVSREKKESFPLTVTSAQKNPTAFYLCASSIDPLSSYNEQFFGPGTRLTVL.

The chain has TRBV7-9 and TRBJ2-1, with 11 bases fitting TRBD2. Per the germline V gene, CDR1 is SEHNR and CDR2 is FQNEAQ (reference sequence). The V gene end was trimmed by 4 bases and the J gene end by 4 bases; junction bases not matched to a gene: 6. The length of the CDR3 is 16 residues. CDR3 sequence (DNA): TGTGCCAGCAGCTCTCCTAGCGGGGGGACGTACAATGAGCAGTTCTTC. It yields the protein CASSSPSGGTYNEQFF.

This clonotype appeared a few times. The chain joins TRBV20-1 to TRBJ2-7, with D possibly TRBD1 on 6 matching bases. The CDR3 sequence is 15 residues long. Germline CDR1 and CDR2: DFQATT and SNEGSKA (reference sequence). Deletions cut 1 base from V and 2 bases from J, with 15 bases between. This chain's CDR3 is CSARGLGDITYEQYF. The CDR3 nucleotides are TGCAGTGCTAGAGGCTTAGGGGACATAACCTACGAGCAGTACTTC.

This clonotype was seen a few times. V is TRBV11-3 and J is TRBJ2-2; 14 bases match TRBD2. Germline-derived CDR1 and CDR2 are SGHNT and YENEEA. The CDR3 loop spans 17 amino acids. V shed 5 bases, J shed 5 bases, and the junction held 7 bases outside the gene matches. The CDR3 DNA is TGTGCCAGCAGCCTGACTAGCGGGGGGGCTTTTACCGGGGAGCTGTTTTTT. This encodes CASSLTSGGAFTGELFF.

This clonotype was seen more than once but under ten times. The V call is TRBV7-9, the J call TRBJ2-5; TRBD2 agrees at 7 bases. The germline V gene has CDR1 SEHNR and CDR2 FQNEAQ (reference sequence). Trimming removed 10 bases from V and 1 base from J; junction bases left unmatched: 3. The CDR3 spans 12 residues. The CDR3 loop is CATREVQETQYF. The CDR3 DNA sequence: TGTGCCACCCGGGAGGTCCAAGAGACCCAGTACTTC.

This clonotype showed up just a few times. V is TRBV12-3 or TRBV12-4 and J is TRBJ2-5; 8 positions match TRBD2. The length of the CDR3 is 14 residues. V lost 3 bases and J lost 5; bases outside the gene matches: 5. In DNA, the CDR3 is TGTGCCAGCAGTTTGTTTGGCGGGAGGGAGACCCAGTACTTC. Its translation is CASSLFGGRETQYF.

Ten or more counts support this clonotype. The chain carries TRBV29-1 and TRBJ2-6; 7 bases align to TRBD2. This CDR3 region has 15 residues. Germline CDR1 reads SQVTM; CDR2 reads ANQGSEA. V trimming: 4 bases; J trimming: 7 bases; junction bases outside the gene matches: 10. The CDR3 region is CSVAGLAARANVLTF. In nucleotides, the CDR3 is TGCAGCGTTGCGGGGCTAGCGGCGAGAGCCAACGTCCTGACTTTC.

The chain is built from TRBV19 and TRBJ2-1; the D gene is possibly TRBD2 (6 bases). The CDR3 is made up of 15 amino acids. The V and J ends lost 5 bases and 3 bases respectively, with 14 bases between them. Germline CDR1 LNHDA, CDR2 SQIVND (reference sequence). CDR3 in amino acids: CASSPRPSDYNEQFF. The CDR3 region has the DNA TGTGCCAGTAGTCCCAGACCTAGCGACTACAATGAGCAGTTCTTC.

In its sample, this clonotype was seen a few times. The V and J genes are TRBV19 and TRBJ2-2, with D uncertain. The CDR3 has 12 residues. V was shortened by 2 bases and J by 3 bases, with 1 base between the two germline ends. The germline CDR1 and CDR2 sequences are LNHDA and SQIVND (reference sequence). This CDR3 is CASSIYTGELFF. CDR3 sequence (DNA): TGTGCCAGTAGTATATACACCGGGGAGCTGTTTTTT.

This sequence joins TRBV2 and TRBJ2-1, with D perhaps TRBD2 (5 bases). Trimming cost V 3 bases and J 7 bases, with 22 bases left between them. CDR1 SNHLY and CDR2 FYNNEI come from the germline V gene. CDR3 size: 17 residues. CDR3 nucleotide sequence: TGTGCCAGCAGTGAGCGTGGGTGGCAGGAGGTCAGGAATGAGCAGTTCTTC. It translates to CASSERGWQEVRNEQFF.

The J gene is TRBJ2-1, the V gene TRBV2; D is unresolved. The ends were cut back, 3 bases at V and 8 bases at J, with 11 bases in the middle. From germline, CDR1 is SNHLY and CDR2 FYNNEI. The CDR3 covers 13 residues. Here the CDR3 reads CASSELSRDEQFF. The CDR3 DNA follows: TGTGCCAGCAGTGAGTTGTCGCGAGATGAGCAGTTCTTC.

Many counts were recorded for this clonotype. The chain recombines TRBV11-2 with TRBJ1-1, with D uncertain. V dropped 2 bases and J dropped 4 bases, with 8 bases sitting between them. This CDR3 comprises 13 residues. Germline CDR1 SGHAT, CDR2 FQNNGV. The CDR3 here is CASSLSQTTEAFF. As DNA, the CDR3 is TGTGCCAGCAGCTTATCCCAAACCACTGAAGCTTTCTTT.

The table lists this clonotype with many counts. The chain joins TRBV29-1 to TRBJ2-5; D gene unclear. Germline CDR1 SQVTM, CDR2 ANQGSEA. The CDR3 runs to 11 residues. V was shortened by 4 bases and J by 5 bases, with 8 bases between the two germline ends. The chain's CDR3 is CSVGAYETQYF. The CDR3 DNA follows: TGCAGCGTTGGGGCTTATGAGACCCAGTACTTC.

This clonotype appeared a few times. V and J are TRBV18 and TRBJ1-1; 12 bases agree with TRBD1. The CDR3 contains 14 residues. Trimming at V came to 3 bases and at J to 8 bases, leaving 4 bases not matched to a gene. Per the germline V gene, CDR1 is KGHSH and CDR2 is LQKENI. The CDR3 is CASSPTGTGGEAFF. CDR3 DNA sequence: TGTGCCAGCTCACCGACCGGGACAGGGGGCGAAGCTTTCTTT. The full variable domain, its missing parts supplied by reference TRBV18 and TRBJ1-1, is NAGVMQNPRHLVRRRGQEARLRCSPMKGHSHVYWYRQLPEEGLKFMVYLQKENIIDESGMPKERFSAEFPKEGPSILRIQQVVRGDSAAYFCASSPTGTGGEAFFGQGTRLTVV.

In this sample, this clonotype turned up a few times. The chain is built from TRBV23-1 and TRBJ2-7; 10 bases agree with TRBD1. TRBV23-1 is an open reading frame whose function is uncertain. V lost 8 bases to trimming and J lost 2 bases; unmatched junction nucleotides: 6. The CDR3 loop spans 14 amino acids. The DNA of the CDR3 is TGCGCCAGCGCAGCGGGACAGGGGACCTACGAGCAGTACTTC. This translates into CASAAGQGTYEQYF.

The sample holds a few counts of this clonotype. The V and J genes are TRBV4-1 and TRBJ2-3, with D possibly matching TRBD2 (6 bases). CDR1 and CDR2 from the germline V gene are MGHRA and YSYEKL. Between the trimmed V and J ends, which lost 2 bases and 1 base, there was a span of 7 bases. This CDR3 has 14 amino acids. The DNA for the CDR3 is TGCGCCAGCAGCCAAAGACTAGGCACAGATACGCAGTATTTT. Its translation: CASSQRLGTDTQYF.

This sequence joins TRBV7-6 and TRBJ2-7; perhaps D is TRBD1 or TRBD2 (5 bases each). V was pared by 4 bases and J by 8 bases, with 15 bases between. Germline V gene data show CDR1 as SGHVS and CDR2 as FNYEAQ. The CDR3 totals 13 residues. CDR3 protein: CASSSGPETQQYF. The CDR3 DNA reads TGTGCCAGCAGCTCGGGACCCGAAACCCAGCAGTACTTC.

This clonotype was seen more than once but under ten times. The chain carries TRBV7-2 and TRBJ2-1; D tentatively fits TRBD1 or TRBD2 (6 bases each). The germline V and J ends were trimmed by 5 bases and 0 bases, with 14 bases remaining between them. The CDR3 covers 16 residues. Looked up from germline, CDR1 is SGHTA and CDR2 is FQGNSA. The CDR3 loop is CASSPLGGGSYNEQFF. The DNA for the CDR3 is TGTGCCAGCAGCCCTCTCGGAGGGGGCTCCTACAATGAGCAGTTCTTC.

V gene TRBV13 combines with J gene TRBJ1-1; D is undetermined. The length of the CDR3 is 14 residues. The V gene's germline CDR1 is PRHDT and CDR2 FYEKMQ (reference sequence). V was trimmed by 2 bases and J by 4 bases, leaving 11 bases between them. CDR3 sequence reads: CASSLQDTFTEAFF. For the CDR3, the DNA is TGTGCCAGCAGCTTACAAGACACTTTCACTGAAGCTTTCTTT.

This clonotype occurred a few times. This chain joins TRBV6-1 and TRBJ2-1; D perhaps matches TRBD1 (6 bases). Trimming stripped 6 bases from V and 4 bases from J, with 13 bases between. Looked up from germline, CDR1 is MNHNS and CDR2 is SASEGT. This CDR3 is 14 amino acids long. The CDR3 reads CASSPNRDYNEQFF. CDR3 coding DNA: TGTGCCAGCAGCCCGAACAGGGATTACAATGAGCAGTTCTTC.

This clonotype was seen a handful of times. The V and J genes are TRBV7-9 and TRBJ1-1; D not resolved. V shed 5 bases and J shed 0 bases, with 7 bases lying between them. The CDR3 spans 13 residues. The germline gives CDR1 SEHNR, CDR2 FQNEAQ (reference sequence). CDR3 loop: CASSEIMNTEAFF. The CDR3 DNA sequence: TGTGCCAGCAGCGAGATCATGAACACTGAAGCTTTCTTT.

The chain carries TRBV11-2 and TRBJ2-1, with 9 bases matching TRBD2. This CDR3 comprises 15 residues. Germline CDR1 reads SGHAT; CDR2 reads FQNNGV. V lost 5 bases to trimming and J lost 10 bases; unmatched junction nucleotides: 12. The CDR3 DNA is TGTGCCAGCAGCCGTCCCGGGACTAGCTCAGTCGAGCAGTTCTTC. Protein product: CASSRPGTSSVEQFF.

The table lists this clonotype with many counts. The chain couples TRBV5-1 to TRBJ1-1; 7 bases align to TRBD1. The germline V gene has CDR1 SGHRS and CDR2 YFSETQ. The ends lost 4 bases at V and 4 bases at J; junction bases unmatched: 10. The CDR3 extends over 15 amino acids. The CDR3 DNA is TGCGCCAGCAGCCCCGTTGTCAGGGGGGGCACTGAAGCTTTCTTT. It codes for CASSPVVRGGTEAFF.